This T cell receptor beta chain was recorded in a study of blood T cell repertoires in COVID-19. Authors' methods: Amplified reference gene primers provided the basis for estimating nucleated cell counts. Sequencing was performed with immunoSEQ multiplex PCR; in TCRdb, only in-frame clones are kept and a portion is missing. That table furnishes V, J and clone size, whereas the DNA furnished D and trimming. Of 120,000 to 150,000 clones listed, more than 85% were seen once; the top ten hold under 7%. Germline assignment: CDR1 SGHRS and CDR2 YFSETQ. Trimming pared 2 bases from V and 2 bases from J, leaving 17 bases between. The CDR3 has 16 amino acids.

The source material was peripheral blood. The rearrangement joins TRBV5-1 to TRBJ2-7; D possibly corresponds to TRBD2 (7 bases). The source is a human donor in a cohort sampled during active COVID-19. CDR3 sequence (DNA): TGCGCCAGCAGCTTTCTGGGGGGGGGCGAGCCCTACGAGCAGTACTTC. Its translation: CASSFLGGGEPYEQYF.